This T cell receptor beta chain derives from a study of T cell clonotyping in hematopoietic cell transplantation. Study as a whole: Recipient samples before transplant were obtained post-cytoreduction.

The CDR3 runs to 15 residues. The V gene's germline CDR1 is SQVTM and CDR2 ANQGSEA. The germline V and J ends were trimmed by 6 bases and 4 bases, with 19 bases remaining between them. Repertoires were generated with immunoSEQ multiplex PCR, while TCRdb's copy carries only in-frame clones and drops some. The repertoire holds 7,000 to 9,500 clones, with 88% as singletons. Time point meaning: recipient sample about 28 days before transplant, after cytoreduction. Comment on this clone: Its matching antigen is unknown.

General observations from the study: At the given depth, recipient repertoires were over 95% de novo clonotypes.

The sample here was peripheral blood mononuclear cells, taken before stem cell transplant. The chain uses TRBV29-1 and TRBJ2-1; no definite D call. This receptor was identified in a man in his sixties with acute myeloid leukemia. Some clones in this sample may be carry-over from other donors' samples. In DNA, the CDR3 is TGCAGCGTCGCCCCGGCAGCCGTATCATACAATGAGCAGTTCTTC. Translating gives CSVAPAAVSYNEQFF.